The 13 T cell receptor beta chains presented below share a single source sample, sequenced in a study of T cells in tuberculosis. Specified time point: new active TB diagnosis, blood taken before or within 7 days of starting treatment. Clones were read by immunoSEQ multiplex PCR, and TCRdb kept only the in-frame ones, dropping some. The table shows tens of thousands of clones, with 93% occurring only once. The sequenced sample was PBMCs, obtained at tuberculosis diagnosis. Receptors originate from an adult with tuberculosis.

The rearrangement links TRBV27 to TRBJ2-7; possible D gene TRBD1, 6 bases. V lost 0 bases to trimming and J lost 0 bases, with 9 bases between them. This CDR3 is 15 amino acids long. The germline CDR1 and CDR2 sequences are MNHEY and SMNVEV (reference sequence). CDR3 nucleotides: TGTGCCAGCAGTTTATCGGGGGCCCACTCCTACGAGCAGTACTTC. Translation gives CASSLSGAHSYEQYF.

The chain uses TRBV6-1 and TRBJ1-2; 7 nucleotides line up with TRBD1. Germline CDR1 and CDR2: MNHNS and SASEGT. Trimming at V came to 4 bases and at J to 4 bases, leaving 9 bases not matched to a gene. The CDR3 runs to 15 residues. Here the CDR3 DNA reads TGTGCCAGCAGTGGCGAGACAGGGCAGGGCTATGGCTACACCTTC. It specifies CASSGETGQGYGYTF.

The CDR3 spells CASSLVGGAAKNIQYF. In DNA form, the CDR3 reads TGCGCCAGCAGCTTGGTGGGAGGTGCAGCCAAAAACATTCAGTACTTC. The rearrangement links TRBV5-1 to TRBJ2-4; D is possibly TRBD2 (6 bases). CDR1 and CDR2 (germline): SGHRS, YFSETQ. The V and J ends lost 0 bases and 0 bases respectively, with 10 bases between them. The CDR3 loop spans 16 amino acids.

The chain couples TRBV7-9 to TRBJ2-3; TRBD2 is a possible D gene (6 bases). V dropped 5 bases and J dropped 0 bases, with 15 bases sitting between them. CDR1 SEHNR and CDR2 FQNEAQ come from the germline V gene (reference sequence). The CDR3 totals 16 residues. CDR3 DNA: TGTGCCAGCAGCCTCCCTTCTAGCGAAAGCACAGATACGCAGTATTTT. Encoded protein: CASSLPSSESTDTQYF.

This chain links TRBV6-6 with TRBJ1-1; tentative D call: TRBD1 (5 bases). The germline V and J ends were trimmed by 4 bases and 4 bases, with 19 bases remaining between them. This CDR3 region has 16 residues. The V gene's germline CDR1 is MNHNY and CDR2 SVGAGI (reference sequence). In DNA, the CDR3 is TGTGCCAGCAGTTTTTCGGCGGGGGATAGGGGCACTGAAGCTTTCTTT. It encodes CASSFSAGDRGTEAFF.

The gene calls are TRBV6-5 and TRBJ1-2, with 9 bases aligning to TRBD1. Germline CDR1 reads MNHEY; CDR2 reads SVGAGI. V lost 2 bases, J lost 5 bases, and 9 bases stayed unmatched. This CDR3 has 16 residues. The CDR3 protein is CASSYGIGQGLYGYTF. DNA of the CDR3: TGTGCCAGCAGTTACGGAATAGGACAGGGGCTTTATGGCTACACCTTC.

The genes are TRBV11-2 and TRBJ2-5, with 7 bases identical to TRBD1. The V gene's germline CDR1 is SGHAT and CDR2 FQNNGV. CDR3 size: 14 residues. The junction had 4 bases not matched to a gene; V was cut back by 3 bases and J by 3 bases. The CDR3 DNA reads as TGTGCCAGCAGCTTGTTCCAGGGGGAAGAGACCCAGTACTTC. Amino acid sequence: CASSLFQGEETQYF.

This clone was counted between two and nine times. This rearrangement joins TRBV30 to TRBJ2-1, with 14 positions matching TRBD2. Per the germline V gene, CDR1 is GTSNPN and CDR2 is SVGIG (reference sequence). V was clipped by 4 bases and J by 5 bases; unmatched bases: 13. The CDR3 sequence is 18 residues long. The CDR3 sequence is CAWTTRGLAGVINNEQFF. The CDR3 DNA reads TGTGCCTGGACCACGAGGGGACTAGCGGGGGTGATTAACAATGAGCAGTTCTTC.

The chain recombines TRBV9 with TRBJ2-5, with D maybe TRBD2 (5 bases). Trimming took 0 bases from V and 10 from J, leaving 19 bases between them. The CDR3 extends over 15 amino acids. The V gene's germline CDR1 is SGDLS and CDR2 YYNGEE. The CDR3 here is CASSVEGGSERDQYF. The CDR3, as DNA: TGTGCCAGCAGCGTAGAAGGCGGGTCCGAAAGAGACCAGTACTTC.

CDR3 nucleotides: TGTGCCACCACCCGAGACAGGGAAGTGGCCGGGGAGCTGTTTTTT. Translating it yields CATTRDREVAGELFF. The gene calls are TRBV15 and TRBJ2-2, with TRBD1 matching over 7 bases. CDR3 length: 15 residues. Germline assignment: CDR1 LNHNV and CDR2 YYDKDF (reference sequence). The trim removed 7 bases at V and 6 bases at J, leaving 11 bases unmatched.

The chain is built from TRBV4-1 and TRBJ1-5; no clear D gene. Looked up from germline, CDR1 is MGHRA and CDR2 is YSYEKL. There are 14 residues in the CDR3. Trimming removed 0 bases at V and 5 bases at J, with 8 bases between. In DNA form, the CDR3 reads TGCGCCAGCAGCCAAGATCGGTCCTATCAGCCCCAGCATTTT. Amino acid sequence: CASSQDRSYQPQHF.

V gene TRBV30 combines with J gene TRBJ2-3; D is perhaps TRBD1 (6 bases). The CDR3 spans 17 residues. Trimming pared 2 bases from V and 1 base from J, leaving 19 bases between. Germline CDR1 reads GTSNPN; CDR2 reads SVGIG (reference sequence). The CDR3 here is CAWSTRQAGYRTDTQYF. CDR3 bases: TGTGCCTGGAGTACCAGACAGGCGGGCTACCGCACAGATACGCAGTATTTT.

This clone was detected a few times. V is TRBV15 and J is TRBJ2-7, with TRBD2 identical over 8 bases. The V and J ends lost 3 bases and 1 base, in that order; junction bases with no gene match: 8. CDR3 length equals 16 residues. Germline V gene data show CDR1 as LNHNV and CDR2 as YYDKDF (reference sequence). The CDR3 DNA follows: TGTGCCACCAGCAGTAAGGTTAGCGGGATTTCCTACGAGCAGTACTTC. Its translation is CATSSKVSGISYEQYF.